The 31 T cell receptor beta chains below were found in one sample sequenced in a study of T cell responses to AZD1222 COVID-19 vaccine. The protocol was immunoSEQ multiplex PCR, while the TCRdb copy is restricted to in-frame clones and leaves out a portion. The table has about 130,000 clones, roughly 90% seen once; the top ten hold 1.9%. The sequenced sample was peripheral blood, obtained on day 0 of AZD1222 vaccination. Every receptor here comes from an adult in good health.

This chain uses TRBV7-3 with TRBJ2-3, with D tentatively TRBD2 (6 bases). Germline-derived CDR1 and CDR2 are SGHTA and FQGTGA. The CDR3 runs to 15 residues. V was cut by 5 bases and J by 2 bases, with 14 bases left in between. CDR3 in amino acids: CASSVRDSFTDTQYF. In DNA form, the CDR3 reads TGTGCCAGCAGCGTCCGGGACTCCTTCACAGATACGCAGTATTTT.

This chain joins TRBV29-1 and TRBJ2-3, with D possibly TRBD1 on 6 matching bases. CDR1 and CDR2 (germline): SQVTM, ANQGSEA. This CDR3 region has 15 residues. The V end was cut by 8 bases, the J end by 1 base, with 19 bases between. This CDR3 reads CSYIQGLGGTDTQYF. The CDR3, as DNA: TGCAGCTATATACAGGGTCTGGGGGGCACAGATACGCAGTATTTT.

The rearrangement joins TRBV9 to TRBJ1-6, with 8 bases lining up with TRBD1. This CDR3 has 16 residues. The V segment lost 3 bases and the J segment 4 bases; nucleotides outside the gene matches: 6. CDR1 is SGDLS, CDR2 YYNGEE, per germline. CDR3 sequence: CASSATGTGYNSPLHF. The CDR3 DNA reads TGTGCCAGCAGCGCTACCGGGACAGGATATAATTCACCCCTCCACTTT.

The chain couples TRBV28 to TRBJ1-1; D is perhaps TRBD1 (6 bases). The CDR3 contains 14 residues. Per the germline V gene, CDR1 is MDHEN and CDR2 is SYDVKM. The V end lost 7 bases, the J end lost 5 bases, and 17 bases lay between the germline ends. The CDR3 DNA reads as TGTGCCAGCACTGAGGGGAGGGGGTGGACTGAAGCTTTCTTT. Translating gives CASTEGRGWTEAFF.

V is TRBV10-3 and J is TRBJ1-3; TRBD1 might be the D (6 bases). This CDR3 has 14 residues. V gave up 10 bases and J gave up 3 bases, with 16 bases separating them. Germline V gives CDR1 ENHRY, CDR2 SYGVKD. CDR3 region: CATGGPQVGNTIYF. The CDR3 DNA sequence: TGTGCCACGGGGGGGCCTCAAGTTGGAAACACCATATATTTT.

The V call is TRBV3-1 (or the pseudogene TRBV3-2), the J call TRBJ2-5; TRBD2 matches 11 bases. Germline values: CDR1 LGHDT, CDR2 YNNKEL (reference sequence). Trimming took 2 bases from V and 3 from J; bases not matched to a gene: 5. The length of the CDR3 is 16 residues. DNA of the CDR3: TGTGCCAGCAGCCAAAGGACTAGCGGGCCCAAAGAGACCCAGTACTTC. Translation: CASSQRTSGPKETQYF.

This chain uses TRBV10-3 with TRBJ2-2, with D maybe TRBD1 (6 bases). Looked up from germline, CDR1 is ENHRY and CDR2 is SYGVKD. V was pared by 8 bases and J by 1 base, with 8 bases between. The CDR3 sequence is 13 residues long. Here the CDR3 DNA reads TGTGCCATCTCGGGACAGAACACCGGGGAGCTGTTTTTT. Amino acids: CAISGQNTGELFF.

The chain employs TRBV13 and TRBJ2-7; D gene ambiguous. V was cut by 9 bases and J by 0 bases, with 3 bases left in between. This CDR3 spans 10 amino acids. Germline V gene sequence: CDR1 PRHDT, CDR2 FYEKMQ (reference sequence). The DNA for the CDR3 is TGTGCCAGTCGCTCCTACGAGCAGTACTTC. It encodes CASRSYEQYF.

The CDR3 spells CASSLFWLAGGTDTQYF. DNA for the CDR3: TGTGCCAGCAGTTTATTTTGGCTAGCGGGGGGCACAGATACGCAGTATTTT. V usage is TRBV27 and J usage is TRBJ2-3, with 10 bases identical to TRBD2. Germline V gene data show CDR1 as MNHEY and CDR2 as SMNVEV (reference sequence). V was clipped by 1 base and J by 1 base; unmatched bases: 5. The length of the CDR3 is 17 residues.

V and J are TRBV5-5 and TRBJ2-7; 9 bases map to TRBD1. The CDR3 is made up of 16 amino acids. Trimming at V came to 1 base and at J to 2 bases, leaving 7 bases not matched to a gene. Germline V gene lookup returns CDR1 SGHKS and CDR2 YYEKEE (reference sequence). CDR3 DNA: TGTGCCAGCAGCTTGAGTCCCGGGACAGGGACCTACGAGCAGTACTTC. This sequence encodes CASSLSPGTGTYEQYF.

This chain uses TRBV29-1 with TRBJ2-3, with D hard to call. CDR1 SQVTM and CDR2 ANQGSEA come from the germline V gene. The CDR3 has 12 amino acids. V was pared by 0 bases and J by 2 bases, with 3 bases between. The CDR3: CSVEDNTDTQYF. In DNA form, the CDR3 reads TGCAGCGTTGAAGACAACACAGATACGCAGTATTTT.

The V and J genes are TRBV25-1 and TRBJ2-2; 9 nucleotides match TRBD2. The J segment lost 4 bases and the V segment lost 6 bases, leaving 6 bases of the junction unmatched. The CDR3 has 15 amino acids. Germline V gene lookup returns CDR1 MGHDK and CDR2 SYGVNS. The CDR3 here is CASSVGAGGTGELFF. The CDR3 DNA sequence: TGTGCCAGCAGCGTCGGAGCGGGAGGCACCGGGGAGCTGTTTTTT.

This clone was detected a few times. Other DNA sequences in this specimen translate into the identical CDR3. The chain carries TRBV20-1 and TRBJ1-3; D is undetermined. Germline V gene sequence: CDR1 DFQATT, CDR2 SNEGSKA (reference sequence). The CDR3 length is 11 residues. V gave up 5 bases and J gave up 4 bases, with 6 bases separating them. CDR3 nucleotide sequence: TGCAGTGCTCCTTTGGGAAACACCATATATTTT. Amino acid sequence: CSAPLGNTIYF.

V and J are TRBV4-1 and TRBJ2-7; D gene uncertain. Germline V gene data show CDR1 as MGHRA and CDR2 as YSYEKL. V was pared by 2 bases and J by 0 bases, with 11 bases between. The CDR3 has 15 residues. The CDR3 DNA sequence: TGCGCCAGCAGCCAAAGTAGGTACACCTCCTACGAGCAGTACTTC. Its translation is CASSQSRYTSYEQYF.

This chain joins TRBV5-6 and TRBJ1-1, with a weak D call TRBD1 (5 bases). The CDR3 runs 13 residues. Germline V CDR1 and CDR2: SGHDT, YYEEEE. V gave up 2 bases and J gave up 4 bases, with 9 bases separating them. The CDR3 DNA follows: TGTGCCAGCAGCTTAGGGGTCGGCACTGAAGCTTTCTTT. Encoded protein: CASSLGVGTEAFF.

The genes are TRBV11-2 and TRBJ1-1; D unclear. There are 12 residues in the CDR3. The V and J ends lost 5 bases and 5 bases respectively, with 9 bases between them. Germline V CDR1 and CDR2: SGHAT, FQNNGV. CDR3 protein: CASSQGRTEAFF. The CDR3 nucleotides read TGTGCCAGCAGCCAAGGGAGAACTGAAGCTTTCTTT.

The V call is TRBV28, the J call TRBJ1-1; D unresolved. The CDR3 consists of 17 residues. CDR1 is MDHEN, CDR2 SYDVKM, per germline. V lost 4 bases to trimming and J lost 4 bases, with 22 bases between them. CDR3 amino acids: CASSSPGTWISGTEAFF. The CDR3 DNA reads TGTGCCAGCAGTTCCCCAGGTACTTGGATTTCGGGCACTGAAGCTTTCTTT.

This chain joins TRBV4-3 and TRBJ2-1; 16 bases agree with TRBD2. Looked up from germline, CDR1 is LGHNA and CDR2 is YSLEER. The CDR3 extends over 21 amino acids. Germline trimming cut 4 bases from V and 0 bases from J; bases unmatched to any gene: 12. The CDR3 region is CASSPHQPGLAGGSSYNEQFF. CDR3 DNA sequence: TGCGCCAGCAGCCCTCATCAACCGGGACTAGCGGGGGGGAGCTCCTACAATGAGCAGTTCTTC.

The V gene is TRBV15, the J gene TRBJ2-7; TRBD2 is a possible D gene (6 bases). Germline V gene data show CDR1 as LNHNV and CDR2 as YYDKDF (reference sequence). The V gene lost 3 bases and the J gene lost 6 bases, with 18 bases spanning the gap. CDR3 size: 15 residues. The CDR3 protein is CATSRGGVLSGEQYF. In DNA, the CDR3 is TGTGCCACCAGCAGGGGCGGGGTTCTGAGTGGCGAGCAGTACTTC.

V and J are TRBV13 and TRBJ1-6; possible D gene TRBD1, 5 bases. The germline V and J ends were trimmed by 4 bases and 0 bases, with 22 bases remaining between them. The CDR3 spans 20 residues. Per the germline V gene, CDR1 is PRHDT and CDR2 is FYEKMQ (reference sequence). This chain's CDR3 is CASSSVDSNIQSSYNSPLHF. The CDR3 nucleotides read TGTGCCAGCAGCTCAGTAGACAGCAATATCCAGAGCTCCTATAATTCACCCCTCCACTTT.

This clone was recorded once. The chain is built from TRBV20-1 and TRBJ2-1; D is unresolved. CDR1 DFQATT and CDR2 SNEGSKA come from the germline V gene (reference sequence). The CDR3 extends over 13 amino acids. V was trimmed by 3 bases and J by 7 bases, leaving 13 bases between them. CDR3 DNA: TGCAGTGCTAGTTGGGTCACAAGAAATGAGCAGTTCTTC. This sequence encodes CSASWVTRNEQFF.

This chain joins TRBV5-1 and TRBJ1-3; 8 bases agree with TRBD1. V dropped 3 bases and J dropped 0; count of bases not matched to a gene: 5. Germline lookup yields CDR1 SGHRS and CDR2 YFSETQ. The CDR3 extends over 16 amino acids. CDR3 in DNA: TGCGCCAGCAGCTACGGACAGGGCAACTCTGGAAACACCATATATTTT. Protein: CASSYGQGNSGNTIYF.

This chain joins TRBV3-1 (or the pseudogene TRBV3-2) and TRBJ2-1; TRBD1 is a possible D gene (6 bases). Trimming removed 2 bases from V and 0 bases from J, with 8 bases in between. CDR3 length: 15 residues. The germline V gene has CDR1 LGHDT and CDR2 YNNKEL (reference sequence). The CDR3 protein is CASSQTGSSYNEQFF. CDR3 nucleotides: TGTGCCAGCAGCCAAACAGGGAGCTCCTACAATGAGCAGTTCTTC.

This rearrangement joins TRBV7-8 to TRBJ1-1; D is ambiguous. Deletions cut 1 base from V and 0 bases from J, with 12 bases between. Germline V CDR1 and CDR2: SGHVS, FQNEAQ. This CDR3 is built from 16 residues. CDR3 sequence reads: CASSLGGRNMNTEAFF. The CDR3 bases are TGTGCCAGCAGCTTAGGTGGGAGAAACATGAACACTGAAGCTTTCTTT.

V and J are TRBV15 and TRBJ2-1, with D possibly being TRBD2 (5 bases). The V end was cut by 1 base, the J end by 0 bases, with 13 bases between. The CDR3 is made up of 17 amino acids. Looked up from germline, CDR1 is LNHNV and CDR2 is YYDKDF (reference sequence). CDR3 nucleotides: TGTGCCACCAGCAGAGGGACTGGGAGAAGCTCCTACAATGAGCAGTTCTTC. Amino acid sequence: CATSRGTGRSSYNEQFF.

The chain has TRBV9 and TRBJ1-6, with D possibly TRBD1 on 6 matching bases. V gave up 10 bases and J gave up 0 bases, with 35 bases separating them. The CDR3 covers 22 residues. Germline loops: CDR1 SGDLS, CDR2 YYNGEE. DNA for the CDR3: TGTGCCGGCGGGCGGGACACGGGTAGGGTCAAACGTGAAAGCTCCTATAATTCACCCCTCCACTTT. Translation: CAGGRDTGRVKRESSYNSPLHF.

The V gene is TRBV7-9, the J gene TRBJ1-1; D not resolved. CDR3 size: 15 residues. Germline CDR1 reads SEHNR; CDR2 reads FQNEAQ (reference sequence). V was shortened by 4 bases and J by 4 bases, with 16 bases between the two germline ends. CDR3 in amino acids: CASSSSRVQFTEAFF. The CDR3, as DNA: TGTGCCAGCAGCTCCTCCCGCGTGCAGTTCACTGAAGCTTTCTTT.

This chain's CDR3 is CASRRGGVGNTEAFF. CDR3 bases: TGTGCCAGCCGCAGAGGAGGGGTTGGGAACACTGAAGCTTTCTTT. The chain is built from TRBV19 and TRBJ1-1, with a tentative D call TRBD1 (5 bases). There are 15 residues in the CDR3. The V gene's germline CDR1 is LNHDA and CDR2 SQIVND (reference sequence). V lost 9 bases, J lost 1 base, and 18 bases lay in between.

CDR3 amino acids: CASSQAGTGGLLSEAFF. The CDR3 coding sequence is TGTGCCAGCAGCCAAGCTGGGACAGGGGGCCTTTTATCGGAAGCTTTCTTT. J is TRBJ1-1 and V is TRBV4-2, with 12 bases fitting TRBD1. The V and J ends lost 1 base and 8 bases, in that order; junction bases with no gene match: 11. The germline gives CDR1 LGHNA, CDR2 YNFKEQ. There are 17 residues in the CDR3.

The count of this clone is one. This chain links TRBV7-9 with TRBJ2-1; 12 nucleotides line up with TRBD2. The V gene's germline CDR1 is SEHNR and CDR2 FQNEAQ (reference sequence). V gave up 5 bases and J gave up 10 bases; unmatched junction bases: 9. The CDR3 has 15 amino acids. CDR3 nucleotides: TGTGCCAGCAGCGAAGGATCTAGCGGGGGGGAGGAGCAGTTCTTC. It translates to CASSEGSSGGEEQFF.

The table lists this clone with a count of one. The V and J genes are TRBV6-2 or TRBV6-3 and TRBJ1-1, with D possibly TRBD1 on 5 matching bases. Germline-derived CDR1 and CDR2 are MNHEY and SVGEGT. The CDR3 runs to 14 residues. The V and J ends lost 6 bases and 0 bases respectively, with 11 bases between them. CDR3 loop: CASSRRGMNTEAFF. The CDR3 nucleotides are TGTGCCAGCAGCCGCCGGGGGATGAACACTGAAGCTTTCTTT.